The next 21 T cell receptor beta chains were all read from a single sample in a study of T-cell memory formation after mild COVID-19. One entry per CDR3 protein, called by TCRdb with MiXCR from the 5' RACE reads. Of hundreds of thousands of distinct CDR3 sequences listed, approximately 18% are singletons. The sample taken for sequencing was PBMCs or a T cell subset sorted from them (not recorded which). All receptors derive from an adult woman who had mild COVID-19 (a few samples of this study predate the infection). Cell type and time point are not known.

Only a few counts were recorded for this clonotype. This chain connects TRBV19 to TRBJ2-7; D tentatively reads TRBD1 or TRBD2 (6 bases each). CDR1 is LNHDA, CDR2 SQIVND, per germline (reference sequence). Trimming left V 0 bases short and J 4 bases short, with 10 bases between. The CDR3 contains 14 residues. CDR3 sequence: CASSIDQGTYEQYF. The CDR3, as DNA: TGTGCCAGTAGTATAGATCAGGGGACTTACGAGCAGTACTTC.

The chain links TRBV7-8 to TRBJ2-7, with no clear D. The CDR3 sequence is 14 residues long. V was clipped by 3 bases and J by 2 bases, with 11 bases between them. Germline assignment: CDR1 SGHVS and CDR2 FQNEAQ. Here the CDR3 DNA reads TGTGCCAGCAGCTTTCCATTGGAAGCCTACGAGCAGTACTTC. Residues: CASSFPLEAYEQYF.

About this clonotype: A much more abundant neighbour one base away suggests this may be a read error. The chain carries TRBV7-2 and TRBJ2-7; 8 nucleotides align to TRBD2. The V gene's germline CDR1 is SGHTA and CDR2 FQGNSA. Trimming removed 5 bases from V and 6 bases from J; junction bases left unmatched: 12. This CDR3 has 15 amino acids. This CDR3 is CASSPWQRECSEQYF. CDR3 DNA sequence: TGTGCCAGCAGCCCCTGGCAGCGGGAGTGCTCCGAGCAGTACTTC.

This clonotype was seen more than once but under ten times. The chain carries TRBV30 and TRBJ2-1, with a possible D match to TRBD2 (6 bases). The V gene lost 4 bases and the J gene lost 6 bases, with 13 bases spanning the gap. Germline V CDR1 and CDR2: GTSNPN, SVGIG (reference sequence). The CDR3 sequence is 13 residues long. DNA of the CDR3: TGTGCCTGGATAGGTCTAGCGTTCAATGAGCAGTTCTTC. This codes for CAWIGLAFNEQFF.

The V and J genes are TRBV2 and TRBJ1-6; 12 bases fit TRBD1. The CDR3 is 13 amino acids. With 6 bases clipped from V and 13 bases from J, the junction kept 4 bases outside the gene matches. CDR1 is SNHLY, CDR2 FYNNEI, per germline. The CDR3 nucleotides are TGTGCCAGCAGACGGGACAGGGGGCTGCCCCTCCACTTT. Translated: CASRRDRGLPLHF.

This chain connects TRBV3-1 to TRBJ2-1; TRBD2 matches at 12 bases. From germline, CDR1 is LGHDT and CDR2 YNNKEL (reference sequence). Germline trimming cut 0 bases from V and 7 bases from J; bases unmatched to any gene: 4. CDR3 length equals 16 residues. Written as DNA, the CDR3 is TGTGCCAGCAGCCAAGAGGCTCTAGCGGGGGGGAATGAGCAGTTCTTC. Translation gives CASSQEALAGGNEQFF.

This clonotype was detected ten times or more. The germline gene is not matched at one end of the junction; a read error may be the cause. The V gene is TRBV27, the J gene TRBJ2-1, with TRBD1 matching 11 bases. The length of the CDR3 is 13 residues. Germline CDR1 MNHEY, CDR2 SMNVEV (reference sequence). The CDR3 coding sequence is TGTGCCAGCAGCCACGGACAGGGGGCAAGTAGGCTCTTC. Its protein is CASSHGQGASRLF.

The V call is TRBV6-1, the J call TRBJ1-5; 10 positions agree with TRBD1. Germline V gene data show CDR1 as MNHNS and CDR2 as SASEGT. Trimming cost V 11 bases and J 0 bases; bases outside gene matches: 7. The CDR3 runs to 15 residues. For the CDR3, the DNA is TGTGCCGGACAGGGGGGGAGTAATAGCAATCAGCCCCAGCATTTT. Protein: CAGQGGSNSNQPQHF.

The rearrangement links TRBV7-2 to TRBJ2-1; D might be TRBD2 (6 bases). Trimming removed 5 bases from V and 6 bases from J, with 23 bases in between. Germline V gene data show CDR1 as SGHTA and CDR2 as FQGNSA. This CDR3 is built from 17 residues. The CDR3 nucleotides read TGTGCCAGCAGCGGAGACCCCCTAGCGAATGATTTCAATGAGCAGTTCTTC. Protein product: CASSGDPLANDFNEQFF.

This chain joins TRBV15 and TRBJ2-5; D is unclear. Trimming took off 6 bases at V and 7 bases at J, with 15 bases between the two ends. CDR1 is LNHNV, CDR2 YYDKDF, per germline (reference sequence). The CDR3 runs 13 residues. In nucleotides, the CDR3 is TGTGCCACCAGGACTGGGCCCTCAATGACCCAGTACTTC. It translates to CATRTGPSMTQYF.

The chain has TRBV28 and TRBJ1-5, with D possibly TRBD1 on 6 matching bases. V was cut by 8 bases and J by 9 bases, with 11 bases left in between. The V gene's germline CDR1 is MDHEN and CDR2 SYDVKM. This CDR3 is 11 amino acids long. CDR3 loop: CASVARGPQHF. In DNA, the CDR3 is TGTGCCAGCGTAGCCAGGGGGCCCCAGCATTTT.

The DNA for the CDR3 is TGTGCCAGCAGGGTTAGCGGGGCAGATACGCAGTATTTT. Protein: CASRVSGADTQYF. This sequence joins TRBV11-2 and TRBJ2-3; TRBD2 matches 8 bases. This CDR3 has 13 residues. V was clipped by 6 bases and J by 4 bases; unmatched bases: 3. Germline-derived CDR1 and CDR2 are SGHAT and FQNNGV.

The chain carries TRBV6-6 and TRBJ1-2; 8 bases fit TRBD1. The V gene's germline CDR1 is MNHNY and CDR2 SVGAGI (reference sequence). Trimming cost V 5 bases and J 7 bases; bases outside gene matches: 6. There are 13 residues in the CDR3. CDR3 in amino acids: CASSPRGLSGYTF. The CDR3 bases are TGTGCCAGCAGTCCCAGGGGGCTGAGTGGCTACACCTTC.

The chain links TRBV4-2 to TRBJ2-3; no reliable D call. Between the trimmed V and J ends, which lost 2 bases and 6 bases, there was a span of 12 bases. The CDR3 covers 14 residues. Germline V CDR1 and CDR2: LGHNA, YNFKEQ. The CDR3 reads CASSQRPHLDTQYF. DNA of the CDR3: TGTGCCAGCAGCCAACGACCTCACTTGGATACGCAGTATTTT.

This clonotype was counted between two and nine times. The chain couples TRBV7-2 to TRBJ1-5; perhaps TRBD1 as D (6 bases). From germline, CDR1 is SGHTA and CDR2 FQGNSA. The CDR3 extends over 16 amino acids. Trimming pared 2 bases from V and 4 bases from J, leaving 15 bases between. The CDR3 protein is CASSLSAGAQNQPQHF. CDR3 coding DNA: TGTGCCAGCAGCTTATCGGCAGGGGCCCAAAATCAGCCCCAGCATTTT.

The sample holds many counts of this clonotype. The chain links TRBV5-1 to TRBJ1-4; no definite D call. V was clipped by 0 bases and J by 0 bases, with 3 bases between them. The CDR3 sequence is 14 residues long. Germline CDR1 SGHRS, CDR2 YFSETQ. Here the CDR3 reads CASSLASTNEKLFF. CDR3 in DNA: TGCGCCAGCAGCTTGGCCTCAACTAATGAAAAACTGTTTTTT.

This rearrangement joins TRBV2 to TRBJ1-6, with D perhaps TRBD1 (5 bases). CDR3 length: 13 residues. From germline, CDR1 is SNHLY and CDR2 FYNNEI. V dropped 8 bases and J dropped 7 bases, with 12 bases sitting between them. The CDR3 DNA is TGTGCCAGCGCCGGGGCTGAAAATTCACCCCTCCACTTT. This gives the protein CASAGAENSPLHF.

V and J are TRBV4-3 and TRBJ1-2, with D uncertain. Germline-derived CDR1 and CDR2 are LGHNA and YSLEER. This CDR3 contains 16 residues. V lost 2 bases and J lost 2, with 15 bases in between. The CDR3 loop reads CASSQLNPLVNYGYTF. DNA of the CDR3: TGCGCCAGCAGCCAATTGAACCCTTTAGTAAACTATGGCTACACCTTC.

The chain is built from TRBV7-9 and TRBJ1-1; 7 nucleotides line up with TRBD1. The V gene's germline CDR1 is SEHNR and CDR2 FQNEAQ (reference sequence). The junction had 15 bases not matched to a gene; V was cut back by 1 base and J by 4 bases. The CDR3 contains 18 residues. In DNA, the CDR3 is TGTGCCAGCAGCTTAGGACCTCTGAGGGGGCGCGTGACCACTGAAGCTTTCTTT. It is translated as CASSLGPLRGRVTTEAFF. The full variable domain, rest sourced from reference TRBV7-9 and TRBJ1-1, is DTGVSQNPRHKITKRGQNVTFRCDPISEHNRLYWYRQTLGQGPEFLTYFQNEAQLEKSRLLSDRFSAERPKGSFSTLEIQRTEQGDSAMYLCASSLGPLRGRVTTEAFFGQGTRLTVV.

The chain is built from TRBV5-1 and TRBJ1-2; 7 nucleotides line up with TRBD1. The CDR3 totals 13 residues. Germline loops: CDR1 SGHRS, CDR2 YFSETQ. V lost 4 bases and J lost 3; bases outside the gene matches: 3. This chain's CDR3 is CASSSTGDYGYTF. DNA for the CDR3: TGCGCCAGCAGCAGTACAGGGGACTATGGCTACACCTTC.

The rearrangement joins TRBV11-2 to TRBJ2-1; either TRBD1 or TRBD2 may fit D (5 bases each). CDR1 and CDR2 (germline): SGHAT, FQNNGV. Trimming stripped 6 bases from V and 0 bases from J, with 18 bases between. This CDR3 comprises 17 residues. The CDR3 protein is CASSGTTGRSSYNEQFF. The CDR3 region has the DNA TGTGCCAGCAGTGGGACGACCGGACGGAGCTCCTACAATGAGCAGTTCTTC.